This record covers a single TCR beta chain. The target of this receptor is not known. Base qualities are missing; no much larger clone stands one base away. The CDR3 measures 15 amino acids from cysteine to phenylalanine. Kept here is only the CDR3 DNA, which spans 45 bases and is read in frame from base 1. From V the trimming removes 3 bases and from J it removes 1 base, while the gene matches leave 6 bases of the junction unaccounted for. The germline V gene gives CDR1 as SGDLS and CDR2 as YYNGEE. These data belong to a study of T cell changes during pregnancy in multiple sclerosis (dated by TCRdb to about 2019). A note on the overall study: Changes in the T cell repertoire over the course of pregnancy were examined in this study in women with multiple sclerosis.

The library relied on the immunoSEQ multiplex PCR assay. TCRdb re-hosts the immuneACCESS table, in-frame sequences only. Its copies lack some clones; in the studies checked, an unresolved V gene accounts for under half of them, and the cause for the rest is not known. This sample is represented by 35,000 or so clones; about nine tenths of them were singletons. The top ten clones comprise roughly 10% of the sample. Material: CD8+ T cells from peripheral blood mononuclear cells, obtained in the third trimester of pregnancy. This receptor was taken from a female donor with multiple sclerosis, enrolled in a pregnancy study. The rearranged chain carries TRBV9 and TRBJ2-7; 8 central bases correspond to TRBD2. The CDR3 amino acid sequence is: CASSAGGPLSYEQYF. The sequenced DNA: TGTGCCAGCAGCGCGGGGGGGCCGCTTTCCTACGAGCAGTACTTC.